The 32 T cell receptor beta chains given below trace back to one sample, sequenced in a study of cytomegalovirus exposure and HLA in healthy donors. PCR was performed using 60 Vbeta and 13 Jbeta primers. The assay was immunoSEQ multiplex PCR, and TCRdb's table has in-frame clones only and misses some. In total, the table holds 200,000 to 250,000 clones. Material: PBMCs. The receptors stem from a woman younger than 45 in good health and CMV-seropositive.

This rearrangement joins TRBV7-9 to TRBJ1-4, with D possibly being TRBD1 (6 bases). This CDR3 has 15 residues. The V and J ends lost 5 bases and 3 bases respectively, with 13 bases between them. In germline, CDR1 is SEHNR, CDR2 FQNEAQ (reference sequence). Written as DNA, the CDR3 is TGTGCCAGCAGCCTAAGGGACATCCCTAATGAAAAACTGTTTTTT. Encoded protein: CASSLRDIPNEKLFF.

The CDR3 reads CASSLKGLATNTGELFF. CDR3 DNA: TGTGCCAGCAGCCTAAAGGGACTAGCGACGAACACCGGGGAGCTGTTTTTT. The chain recombines TRBV5-8 with TRBJ2-2; 10 positions match TRBD2. Germline V gene sequence: CDR1 SGHTS, CDR2 YDEGEE. V dropped 4 bases and J dropped 0; count of bases not matched to a gene: 6. The CDR3 loop spans 17 amino acids.

The chain is built from TRBV18 and TRBJ1-5, with D perhaps matching TRBD1 (6 bases). The V and J ends lost 2 bases and 3 bases respectively, with 11 bases between them. This CDR3 has 15 residues. Germline loops: CDR1 KGHSH, CDR2 LQKENI. The CDR3 loop reads CASSPGQLPNQPQHF. CDR3 coding DNA: TGTGCCAGCTCACCAGGACAGCTACCCAATCAGCCCCAGCATTTT.

This chain connects TRBV10-3 to TRBJ1-5, with D maybe TRBD1 (6 bases). This CDR3 comprises 13 residues. V was pared by 8 bases and J by 2 bases, with 10 bases between. Per germline, CDR1 ENHRY and CDR2 SYGVKD. The CDR3: CAIQGSGNQPQHF. In DNA form, the CDR3 reads TGTGCCATCCAGGGGAGCGGCAATCAGCCCCAGCATTTT.

V and J are TRBV4-1 and TRBJ2-5; 8 nucleotides line up with TRBD2. V lost 1 base, J lost 2 bases, and 12 bases stayed unmatched. Germline V CDR1 and CDR2: MGHRA, YSYEKL. The CDR3 length is 18 residues. This CDR3 is CASSQGVRASGRQETQYF. The CDR3 region has the DNA TGCGCCAGCAGCCAAGGGGTCAGGGCTAGCGGGCGTCAAGAGACCCAGTACTTC.

J is TRBJ2-3 and V is TRBV28; tentatively, D is TRBD2 (5 bases). Germline V gives CDR1 MDHEN, CDR2 SYDVKM. The CDR3 is 13 residues long. The germline V and J ends were trimmed by 7 bases and 8 bases, with 16 bases remaining between them. The CDR3 region is CASMIASWGTQYF. The CDR3 region has the DNA TGTGCCAGCATGATCGCTAGCTGGGGTACGCAGTATTTT.

The chain employs TRBV5-1 and TRBJ2-2, with D possibly matching TRBD1 (6 bases). Germline CDR1 and CDR2: SGHRS and YFSETQ. The CDR3 runs to 14 residues. V was clipped by 4 bases and J by 7 bases, with 14 bases between them. The CDR3 reads CASSAQGRDGELFF. The CDR3 DNA is TGCGCCAGCAGCGCACAGGGCAGGGACGGGGAGCTGTTTTTT.

J is TRBJ2-5 and V is TRBV5-4; D might be TRBD2 (6 bases). CDR1 is SGHNT and CDR2 is YYREEE in the germline V gene (reference sequence). CDR3 length: 16 amino acids. V was trimmed by 4 bases and J by 7 bases, leaving 23 bases between them. The DNA for the CDR3 is TGTGCCAGCAGCGTCCGGGTCGCCTCGGGGGATCGGACCCAGTACTTC. Translation: CASSVRVASGDRTQYF.

The rearrangement links TRBV4-1 to TRBJ2-3, with 10 bases fitting TRBD2. The CDR3 totals 17 residues. J lost 1 base, V lost 5 bases, and 9 bases had no gene match. The germline V gene has CDR1 MGHRA and CDR2 YSYEKL. The chain's CDR3 is CASSATSGTSGTDTQYF. For the CDR3, the DNA is TGCGCCAGCAGCGCGACATCCGGGACTAGCGGCACAGATACGCAGTATTTT.

The V gene is TRBV7-8, the J gene TRBJ1-5, with 7 nucleotides matching TRBD1. In germline, CDR1 is SGHVS, CDR2 FQNEAQ. This CDR3 has 16 amino acids. V shed 1 base, J shed 0 bases, and the junction held 3 bases outside the gene matches. The CDR3 sequence: CASSLDRGYSNQPQHF. CDR3 DNA sequence: TGTGCCAGCAGCTTAGACAGGGGTTATAGCAATCAGCCCCAGCATTTT. Full variable domain (rest looked up from reference TRBV7-8 and TRBJ1-5): GAGVSQSPRYKVAKRGQDVALRCDPISGHVSLFWYQQALGQGPEFLTYFQNEAQLDKSGLPSDRFFAERPEGSVSTLKIQRTQQEDSAVYLCASSLDRGYSNQPQHFGDGTRLSIL.

This rearrangement joins TRBV6-5 to TRBJ1-5; D is perhaps TRBD1 (6 bases). Trimming removed 8 bases from V and 7 bases from J, with 15 bases in between. Germline V lookup: CDR1 MNHEY, CDR2 SVGAGI. This CDR3 is built from 13 residues. CDR3 sequence reads: CASWGARGQPQHF. The CDR3 nucleotides are TGTGCCAGCTGGGGAGCGAGGGGGCAGCCCCAGCATTTT.

The chain is built from TRBV27 and TRBJ2-7; 12 bases are shared with TRBD2. The germline CDR1 and CDR2 sequences are MNHEY and SMNVEV (reference sequence). The CDR3 length is 16 residues. The V segment lost 7 bases and the J segment 4 bases; nucleotides outside the gene matches: 11. CDR3 protein: CASKPSSGRAGYEQYF. The CDR3 bases are TGTGCCAGCAAACCCTCTAGCGGGAGGGCCGGATACGAGCAGTACTTC.

The CDR3 DNA follows: TGTGCCAGCAGCTTTTCAATTCCGAGTTACGAGCAGTACTTC. Its translation: CASSFSIPSYEQYF. This chain links TRBV11-2 with TRBJ2-7, with D uncertain. CDR1 is SGHAT and CDR2 is FQNNGV in the germline V gene. Trimming left V 3 bases short and J 4 bases short, with 13 bases between. The CDR3 totals 14 residues.

The rearrangement links TRBV25-1 to TRBJ1-4; TRBD1 aligns across 9 bases. Per the germline V gene, CDR1 is MGHDK and CDR2 is SYGVNS. The CDR3 contains 14 residues. With 6 bases clipped from V and 7 bases from J, the junction kept 6 bases outside the gene matches. In DNA, the CDR3 is TGTGCCAGCAGCCTCACAGGGGGCCTTGAAAAACTGTTTTTT. It is translated as CASSLTGGLEKLFF.

V and J are TRBV6-5 and TRBJ2-7, with a tentative D call TRBD2 (5 bases). This CDR3 contains 15 residues. CDR1 is MNHEY, CDR2 SVGAGI, per germline. The germline V and J ends were trimmed by 5 bases and 3 bases, with 17 bases remaining between them. CDR3 residues: CASSRGRRTSYEQYF. The CDR3 DNA reads TGTGCCAGCAGTCGTGGACGGAGAACTAGCTACGAGCAGTACTTC.

This chain links TRBV7-2 with TRBJ2-1, with 11 bases lining up with TRBD2. The V gene's germline CDR1 is SGHTA and CDR2 FQGNSA. V was pared by 4 bases and J by 4 bases, with 3 bases of the junction left unmatched. The CDR3 extends over 15 amino acids. This CDR3 reads CASSSLAGVYNEQFF. For the CDR3, the DNA is TGTGCCAGCAGCTCACTAGCGGGAGTATACAATGAGCAGTTCTTC. Full variable domain (remainder filled in from reference TRBV7-2 and TRBJ2-1): GAGVSQSPSNKVTEKGKDVELRCDPISGHTALYWYRQSLGQGLEFLIYFQGNSAPDKSGLPSDRFSAERTGGSVSTLTIQRTQQEDSAVYLCASSSLAGVYNEQFFGPGTRLTVL.

V gene TRBV28 combines with J gene TRBJ1-3, with D maybe TRBD1 (6 bases). The CDR3 has 15 residues. V lost 3 bases, J lost 2 bases, and 11 bases lay in between. Looked up from germline, CDR1 is MDHEN and CDR2 is SYDVKM. The DNA of the CDR3 is TGTGCCAGCAGTTTGGATGCAGGGGCTGGAAACACCATATATTTT. Its protein product is CASSLDAGAGNTIYF.

The chain joins TRBV11-2 to TRBJ2-1, with D maybe TRBD2 (5 bases). V lost 1 base and J lost 4, with 11 bases in between. Germline loops: CDR1 SGHAT, CDR2 FQNNGV. The CDR3 runs to 15 residues. Here the CDR3 reads CASSLALSEYNEQFF. CDR3 nucleotides: TGTGCCAGCAGCTTAGCGCTTAGCGAGTACAATGAGCAGTTCTTC.

This rearrangement joins TRBV11-2 to TRBJ2-7; possible D gene TRBD2, 7 bases. The CDR3 is made up of 15 amino acids. CDR1 is SGHAT and CDR2 is FQNNGV in the germline V gene. The ends were cut back, 5 bases at V and 1 base at J, with 15 bases in the middle. CDR3 nucleotide sequence: TGTGCCAGCAGCCCCGGGGGGCCTGCATCCTACGAGCAGTACTTC. Translation: CASSPGGPASYEQYF.

The V call is TRBV7-2, the J call TRBJ1-1; D might be TRBD1 (5 bases). Germline loops: CDR1 SGHTA, CDR2 FQGNSA. V was shortened by 0 bases and J by 9 bases, with 11 bases between the two germline ends. The CDR3 has 13 residues. The CDR3 loop reads CASSLAVDSKAFF. Written as DNA, the CDR3 is TGTGCCAGCAGCTTAGCAGTCGACAGTAAAGCTTTCTTT.

V and J are TRBV23-1 and TRBJ2-7; D ambiguous. TRBV23-1 has ORF status, its function being uncertain. This CDR3 is 11 amino acids long. Trimming removed 6 bases at V and 5 bases at J, with 8 bases between. The CDR3 is CASRGRDEQYF. The CDR3 bases are TGCGCCAGCAGAGGTCGGGACGAGCAGTACTTC.

The J gene is TRBJ1-4, the V gene TRBV6-1, with a weak D call TRBD1 (5 bases). V lost 0 bases and J 13 bases, leaving 18 bases between the germline ends. Germline V lookup: CDR1 MNHNS, CDR2 SASEGT. The CDR3 covers 15 residues. CDR3 nucleotides: TGTGCCAGCAGTGAAGCTTCTAGGGGCAGGGAAGGACTGTTTTTT. It translates to CASSEASRGREGLFF.

This sequence joins TRBV27 and TRBJ1-1; TRBD1 might be the D (5 bases). Trimming shortened V by 3 bases and J by 7 bases, and 12 bases separated the two germline ends. The CDR3 runs 13 residues. The germline CDR1 and CDR2 sequences are MNHEY and SMNVEV (reference sequence). The CDR3 region is CASSLIGGIEAFF. CDR3 nucleotide sequence: TGTGCCAGCAGTTTGATTGGGGGGATTGAAGCTTTCTTT.

The rearrangement joins TRBV5-4 to TRBJ2-1, with 16 bases fitting TRBD2. This CDR3 is 18 amino acids long. Per the germline V gene, CDR1 is SGHNT and CDR2 is YYREEE (reference sequence). Losses at the gene ends were 5 bases for V and 9 bases for J; bases not matched to a gene: 14. CDR3 residues: CASSRGLAGGPRRGEQFF. Here the CDR3 DNA reads TGTGCCAGCAGTAGGGGACTAGCGGGAGGGCCGCGAAGGGGTGAGCAGTTCTTC.

The chain has TRBV15 and TRBJ1-5; TRBD1 is a possible D gene (6 bases). The germline V and J ends were trimmed by 0 bases and 7 bases, with 10 bases remaining between them. Per the germline V gene, CDR1 is LNHNV and CDR2 is YYDKDF (reference sequence). This CDR3 region has 14 residues. CDR3 DNA: TGTGCCACCAGCAGAGACAGGGGTGGACAGCCCCAGCATTTT. Translating it yields CATSRDRGGQPQHF.

The chain has TRBV6-1 and TRBJ2-5, with D perhaps TRBD1 (5 bases). Deletions cut 0 bases from V and 4 bases from J, with 15 bases between. Germline V CDR1 and CDR2: MNHNS, SASEGT. The CDR3 is 16 residues long. The CDR3, as DNA: TGTGCCAGCAGTGAAGCGCGAGGCAGGGTCAGAGAGACCCAGTACTTC. Translating it yields CASSEARGRVRETQYF.

The chain is built from TRBV2 and TRBJ1-1, with D perhaps matching TRBD1 (6 bases). The CDR3 sequence is 13 residues long. Germline values: CDR1 SNHLY, CDR2 FYNNEI. The V end lost 6 bases, the J end lost 1 base, and 9 bases lay between the germline ends. The CDR3: CASRSQGNTEAFF. In nucleotides, the CDR3 is TGTGCCAGCAGGTCACAGGGGAACACTGAAGCTTTCTTT.

The V and J genes are TRBV30 and TRBJ2-4; unclear D gene. Trimming removed 2 bases at V and 0 bases at J, with 2 bases between. The CDR3 is made up of 12 amino acids. Germline CDR1 GTSNPN, CDR2 SVGIG (reference sequence). The CDR3 coding sequence is TGTGCCTGGAGTCAAGCCAAAAACATTCAGTACTTC. Translating it yields CAWSQAKNIQYF.

The chain joins TRBV7-9 to TRBJ2-1; the D gene is possibly TRBD1 (5 bases). The CDR3 contains 14 residues. Germline assignment: CDR1 SEHNR and CDR2 FQNEAQ (reference sequence). V was shortened by 5 bases and J by 5 bases, with 13 bases between the two germline ends. CDR3 loop: CASSPPGYNNEQFF. Written as DNA, the CDR3 is TGTGCCAGCAGCCCTCCAGGGTATAACAATGAGCAGTTCTTC.

V gene TRBV11-3 combines with J gene TRBJ2-2; TRBD2 agrees at 11 bases. This CDR3 region has 15 residues. V trimming: 4 bases; J trimming: 4 bases; junction bases outside the gene matches: 2. Germline assignment: CDR1 SGHNT and CDR2 YENEEA. CDR3: CASSSGLAGTGELFF. CDR3 DNA sequence: TGTGCCAGCAGCTCCGGACTAGCGGGCACCGGGGAGCTGTTTTTT.

V usage is TRBV25-1 and J usage is TRBJ2-2, with D uncertain. Germline V gene sequence: CDR1 MGHDK, CDR2 SYGVNS. Trimming pared 1 base from V and 1 base from J, leaving 10 bases between. CDR3 length: 16 residues. DNA for the CDR3: TGTGCCAGCAGTGAATCCGTCAGGTGGAACACCGGGGAGCTGTTTTTT. As protein: CASSESVRWNTGELFF.

The chain employs TRBV10-3 and TRBJ1-2; TRBD1 matches at 7 bases. Trimming at V came to 7 bases and at J to 2 bases, leaving 4 bases not matched to a gene. The V gene's germline CDR1 is ENHRY and CDR2 SYGVKD. The CDR3 totals 13 residues. CDR3 nucleotides: TGTGCCATCACCACGGACAGGAACTATGGCTACACCTTC. It translates to CAITTDRNYGYTF.